This entry features one TCR beta chain sequence. Its antigen is as yet unknown. The data were obtained in a study of CD8 T cells in ankylosing spondylitis. Construction of TCR beta libraries was performed using quantitative 5'-RACE with molecular barcodes. Via MiXCR, TCRdb re-called the 5' RACE reads, giving one row per CDR3 protein. The data contain under 950,000 distinct CDR3 sequences, 15% to 20% of them singletons. Points from the study as a whole: A CD8+ phenotype characterized the disease-linked clones, which were relatively rare in peripheral blood. In the blood and synovial fluid of reactive arthritis, some motif variants had been previously reported. Matched ankylosing spondylitis synovial fluid reportedly showed significant enrichment of disease-linked clones. Among TCR beta sequences, a motif of eight or nine highly homologous variants appeared characteristic of ankylosing spondylitis blood.

This receptor was obtained from a male donor with ankylosing spondylitis. Sequencing was carried out using blood, either unsorted or a sorted T cell fraction (not recorded which).

The CDR3, as DNA: TGCAGTGCTAGACCGGGACAGGTCGTCTATGGCTACACCTTC. It is translated as CSARPGQVVYGYTF. The V call is TRBV20-1, the J call TRBJ1-2, with 8 bases matching TRBD1. Germline V gene lookup returns CDR1 DFQATT and CDR2 SNEGSKA (reference sequence). The CDR3 is made up of 14 amino acids. V lost 2 bases and J lost 4; bases outside the gene matches: 6.